This T cell receptor beta chain was identified during a study of OX40 agonist ivuxolimab in advanced cancers. V was pared by 3 bases and J by 4 bases, with 7 bases of the junction left unmatched. The CDR3 spans 15 residues. From germline, CDR1 is SEHNR and CDR2 FQNEAQ (reference sequence). Method: immunoSEQ multiplex PCR; TCRdb's copy keeps in-frame clones and lacks some. The sample includes fewer than 85,000 clones, 89% seen only once; the top ten take more than 2.5%. To note about this clone: The antigen is unknown.

Broader study findings: At 0.1 to 3.0 mg/kg, CD4+ and CD8+ blood T cells expanded clonally by week 6.

The sequence derives from an adult with an advanced solid tumor such as melanoma, head and neck, liver or kidney cancer. Source: CD4+ or CD8+ T cells sorted from blood, taken in a trial of the OX40 agonist ivuxolimab. This chain links TRBV7-9 with TRBJ2-5; 8 nucleotides align to TRBD1. The CDR3 here is CASSFGQGGRETQYF. The CDR3, as DNA: TGTGCCAGCAGCTTCGGACAGGGTGGGAGAGAGACCCAGTACTTC.